This T cell receptor beta chain emerged from a study of blood T cell repertoires in COVID-19. Overall study: The United States, Italy and Spain supplied acute and convalescent COVID-19 samples. From T cells, B-cell-depleted T cells, or PBMCs came the material, which was cDNA or gDNA.

The authors' processing: Reference gene primer amplification yielded estimated nucleated cell counts. Assay used: immunoSEQ multiplex PCR; TCRdb lists only in-frame clones, some missing. The V and J calls and the clone size are those of that table, but D and trimming were determined from the DNA. Here the sample spans some 120,000 clones, 70% to 90% being singletons. There are 18 residues in the CDR3. The ends lost 3 bases at V and 4 bases at J; junction bases unmatched: 13. Per the germline V gene, CDR1 is KGHDR and CDR2 is SFDVKD. This clonotype originated in a man aged 40-50 years with acute or convalescent COVID-19. Sequenced input: peripheral blood. The V gene is TRBV24-1, the J gene TRBJ2-2, with TRBD2 identical over 7 bases. The CDR3 DNA reads as TGTGCCACCAGTGATGTCCTTGGGGGGGGACGAAGCACCGGGGAGCTGTTTTTT. Residues: CATSDVLGGGRSTGELFF.